The rows below give T cell receptor beta chains drawn from one sample of a study of T cells after yellow fever vaccination. In TCRdb, the 5' RACE reads were re-called with MiXCR into one record per CDR3 protein. Among around 200,000 distinct CDR3 sequences listed, more than 9.5% were seen once. Sequenced material: CD8+ T cells sorted from PBMCs, taken 15 days after the yellow fever booster vaccination. These receptors all stem from a man between 18 and 35 years old who received the YFV17D yellow fever vaccine. The CDR3 runs from the conserved cysteine through the conserved F or W. D genes are given only for firm matches. Clone size appears in some rows only: once, few, many, or a class for an expanded clone.

TRBJ2-7,few,TRBV4-1,.,CASSQGEVGLYEQYF,TGCGCCAGCAGCCAAGGAGAGGTTGGACTCTACGAGCAGTACTTC
TRBJ1-4,few,TRBV4-1,TRBD1,CASSRDRGREKLFF,TGCGCCAGCAGCCGGGACAGGGGGCGTGAAAAACTGTTTTTT
TRBJ1-1,.,TRBV30,.,CAWTKLNTEAFF,TGTGCCTGGACGAAGTTGAACACTGAAGCTTTCTTT
TRBJ1-6,few,TRBV2,.,CARGTRGNSPLHF,TGTGCCAGAGGGACGAGGGGTAATTCACCCCTCCACTTT
TRBJ2-6,many,TRBV6-6,.,CACRTDLAGANVLTF,TGTGCCTGTAGGACAGACCTAGCTGGGGCCAACGTCCTGACTTTC
TRBJ2-1,many,TRBV12-5,.,CASGSSEQFF,TGTGCTAGTGGCTCAAGTGAGCAGTTCTTC
TRBJ2-2,.,TRBV7-9,TRBD1,CASIRQGAHTGELFF,TGTGCCAGCATCAGACAGGGGGCGCACACCGGGGAGCTGTTTTTT
TRBJ1-4,.,TRBV5-5,TRBD1,CASSPGDRGHEKLFF,TGTGCCAGCAGCCCGGGGGACAGGGGGCACGAAAAACTGTTTTTT
TRBJ1-6,.,TRBV2,.,CASRATAVGHNSPLHF,TGTGCCAGCAGGGCGACGGCGGTGGGCCATAATTCACCCCTCCACTTT
TRBJ1-2,few,TRBV4-3,TRBD1,CASSQVGGVYGYTF,TGCGCCAGCAGCCAAGTAGGGGGCGTGTATGGCTACACCTTC
TRBJ2-6,.,TRBV4-1,.,CASSVRTVSGANVLTF,TGCGCCAGCAGCGTGCGGACTGTCTCTGGGGCCAACGTCCTGACTTTC
TRBJ1-6,.,TRBV20-1,.,CSADPGTGFSPLHF,TGCAGTGCCGACCCCGGGACGGGCTTCTCACCCCTCCACTTT
TRBJ2-5,many,TRBV9,.,CASSLEPVDF,TGTGCCAGCAGTTTGGAACCTGTAGACTTC
TRBJ2-1,few,TRBV2,.,CASNRLDSYNEQFF,TGTGCCAGCAATCGCCTTGACTCCTACAATGAGCAGTTCTTC
TRBJ1-5,.,TRBV4-1,TRBD1,CASSQGTGGCQPQHF,TGCGCCAGCAGCCAAGGGACAGGGGGTTGTCAGCCCCAGCATTTT
TRBJ2-3,few,TRBV27,TRBD2,CASLAGAGDTQYF,TGTGCCTCCCTAGCGGGGGCGGGAGATACGCAGTATTTT
TRBJ2-1,many,TRBV12-3/TRBV12-4,TRBD1,CASSSQGNEQFF,TGTGCCAGCAGTTCACAGGGGAATGAGCAGTTCTTC
TRBJ2-2,few,TRBV4-2,TRBD2,CASSPSSGGREELFF,TGTGCCAGCAGCCCCTCTAGCGGGGGTAGGGAGGAGCTGTTTTTT
TRBJ1-4,few,TRBV7-9,.,CASSLVSVNEKLFF,TGTGCCAGCAGCTTAGTTAGCGTGAATGAAAAACTGTTTTTT
TRBJ2-3,few,TRBV28,.,CASNPRDPVDTDTQYF,TGTGCCAGCAACCCCCGGGACCCGGTGGACACAGATACGCAGTATTTT
TRBJ2-1,.,TRBV24-1,TRBD2,CATSGAGLAGDNEQFF,TGTGCCACCAGTGGTGCGGGACTAGCGGGGGACAATGAGCAGTTCTTC
TRBJ2-5,few,TRBV4-1,TRBD2,CASSQRSGGDQETQYF,TGCGCCAGCAGCCAAAGGAGCGGGGGGGATCAGGAGACCCAGTACTTC
TRBJ2-5,few,TRBV6-4,TRBD2,CASSGTSGGQETQYF,TGTGCCAGCAGTGGGACTAGCGGGGGCCAAGAGACCCAGTACTTC
TRBJ2-3,.,TRBV6-5,.,CASTNRGDTQYF,TGTGCCAGCACCAATCGGGGGGATACGCAGTATTTT
TRBJ2-1,few,TRBV5-8,.,CASSLGVTPNEQFF,TGTGCCAGCAGCTTGGGAGTAACACCTAATGAGCAGTTCTTC
TRBJ2-3,.,TRBV12-3/TRBV12-4,TRBD2,CASTLSGGGDTQYF,TGTGCCAGCACCCTCAGCGGGGGGGGAGATACGCAGTATTTT
TRBJ2-7,many,TRBV11-2,.,CASSPGSSYEQYF,TGTGCCAGCAGCCCCGGGAGCAGCTACGAGCAGTACTTC
TRBJ2-2,few,TRBV10-3,.,CAISEGGTGELFF,TGTGCCATCAGTGAAGGAGGGACCGGGGAGCTGTTTTTT
TRBJ2-3,many,TRBV7-6,TRBD2,CASSPLGSGVGQYF,TGTGCCAGCAGCCCCTTGGGTAGCGGGGTTGGGCAGTATTTT
TRBJ2-1,few,TRBV6-2/TRBV6-3,.,CASSRVSSYNEQFF,TGTGCCAGCAGTCGGGTGAGCTCCTACAATGAGCAGTTCTTC
TRBJ2-2,few,TRBV7-9,.,CASRAASGELFF,TGTGCCAGCAGGGCTGCCTCCGGGGAGCTGTTTTTT
TRBJ2-1,.,TRBV7-9,TRBD1,CASSLMGQGMWDEQFF,TGTGCCAGCAGCTTGATGGGACAGGGCATGTGGGATGAGCAGTTCTTC
TRBJ2-4,few,TRBV20-1,TRBD2,CSAQTSSGGAAKNIQYF,TGCAGTGCTCAGACGTCTAGCGGGGGGGCTGCCAAAAACATTCAGTACTTC
TRBJ1-2,few,TRBV5-1,TRBD1,CASSLRDRPANYGYTF,TGCGCCAGCAGCTTGCGGGACAGGCCCGCTAACTATGGCTACACCTTC
TRBJ1-5,.,TRBV15,.,CATSINGMGNQPQHF,TGTGCCACCAGCATCAATGGGATGGGCAATCAGCCCCAGCATTTT
TRBJ2-6,few,TRBV4-1,.,CASSPQGATTGANVLTF,TGCGCCAGCAGCCCACAGGGTGCAACCACTGGGGCCAACGTCCTGACTTTC
TRBJ1-6,few,TRBV28,.,CASSADGNNSPLHF,TGTGCCAGCAGTGCGGACGGGAATAATTCACCCCTCCACTTT